The next 27 T cell receptor beta chains were all read from a single sample in a study of shared clonotypes between healthy human individuals (dated by TCRdb to 2018 to 2021). For the CD8 naive samples, CD45RO-negative cells were positively selected for CCR7, yielding a CD45RA+CCR7+ population from which TemRA cells were excluded. Receptor libraries were prepared by the immunoSEQ multiplex PCR assay. TCRdb obtained this table from immuneACCESS and retained in-frame rearrangements with V and J assigned. These tables miss some clones; where compared with another copy, unresolved V genes account for less than half of the shortfall, and the remainder is unexplained. The sample table records millions of clones; over 85% of these occur just once. Together, the top ten hold 0.85% to 1.2% of the sample. The source material was naive CD8+ T cells sorted from blood. In the paper's terms, the cell subset or site label means: CD45RA+CCR7+. The receptors come from a man between 18 and 29 years old in good health.

This clone was counted once. The rearrangement joins TRBV29-1 to TRBJ2-7; D possibly matches TRBD1 or TRBD2 (6 bases each). CDR1 and CDR2 from the germline V gene are SQVTM and ANQGSEA. The CDR3 is 12 amino acids. Trimming took off 6 bases at V and 5 bases at J, with 14 bases between the two ends. This chain's CDR3 is CSVLGGGNEQYF. The DNA of the CDR3 is TGCAGCGTCCTGGGGGGCGGCAACGAGCAGTACTTC.

The chain is built from TRBV6-5 and TRBJ1-1; D unresolved. V was cut by 1 base and J by 8 bases, with 11 bases left in between. Germline CDR1 MNHEY, CDR2 SVGAGI. The CDR3 is 13 amino acids. CDR3 residues: CASSYWPTEEAFF. In nucleotides, the CDR3 is TGTGCCAGCAGTTACTGGCCGACGGAGGAAGCTTTCTTT.

As regards this clone: Other nucleotide sequences in the sample specify the same CDR3. The chain couples TRBV19 to TRBJ2-7, with TRBD2 matching over 11 bases. Germline values: CDR1 LNHDA, CDR2 SQIVND (reference sequence). The CDR3 contains 14 residues. Germline trimming cut 5 bases from V and 3 bases from J; bases unmatched to any gene: 3. For the CDR3, the DNA is TGTGCCAGTAGTGCCACTAGCGGGAGCTACGAGCAGTACTTC. Residues: CASSATSGSYEQYF.

This chain connects TRBV11-2 to TRBJ2-3; D call uncertain. Trimming removed 6 bases from V and 2 bases from J, with 12 bases in between. The CDR3 totals 14 residues. CDR1 is SGHAT, CDR2 FQNNGV, per germline. The CDR3 reads CASRTWAATDTQYF. CDR3 in DNA: TGTGCCAGCAGGACCTGGGCGGCCACAGATACGCAGTATTTT.

Worth noting for this clone: Other DNA sequences in this sample translate to the same CDR3. This chain connects TRBV6-6 to TRBJ2-7; 8 bases agree with TRBD2. V trimming: 6 bases; J trimming: 2 bases; junction bases outside the gene matches: 6. Germline-derived CDR1 and CDR2 are MNHNY and SVGAGI (reference sequence). The CDR3 contains 14 residues. The CDR3 region has the DNA TGTGCCAGCAGCTACGGGGGGGCCCCCTACGAGCAGTACTTC. Translating gives CASSYGGAPYEQYF.

The V call is TRBV30, the J call TRBJ1-2, with D unresolved. Per the germline V gene, CDR1 is GTSNPN and CDR2 is SVGIG (reference sequence). This CDR3 has 13 residues. Trimming cost V 8 bases and J 1 base, with 14 bases left between them. The CDR3 reads CAGKASNNYGYTF. The CDR3 DNA is TGTGCCGGGAAGGCCTCAAATAACTATGGCTACACCTTC.

The rearrangement uses TRBV4-3 and TRBJ2-3; no clear D. This CDR3 is 16 amino acids long. Trimming stripped 3 bases from V and 0 bases from J, with 13 bases between. Germline values: CDR1 LGHNA, CDR2 YSLEER. This CDR3 is CASSQGYAASTDTQYF. In DNA form, the CDR3 reads TGCGCCAGCAGCCAGGGGTATGCTGCTAGCACAGATACGCAGTATTTT.

With regard to this clone: Sequence at one end of the junction differs from germline and may be a read error. Written as DNA, the CDR3 is TGTGCTAGCAGCTCTCGTTTGAACACTGAAGCTTTCTTT. Amino acid sequence: CASSSRLNTEAFF. This rearrangement joins TRBV7-9 to TRBJ1-1; unclear D gene. The length of the CDR3 is 13 residues. The germline gives CDR1 SEHNR, CDR2 FQNEAQ (reference sequence).

V gene TRBV7-6 combines with J gene TRBJ1-5; a possible D gene is TRBD1 (6 bases). Trimming stripped 5 bases from V and 0 bases from J, with 20 bases between. Germline CDR1 is SGHVS and CDR2 is FNYEAQ. The CDR3 covers 18 residues. The chain's CDR3 is CASSPDGRGGYSNQPQHF. CDR3 coding DNA: TGTGCCAGCAGCCCGGACGGCAGGGGCGGTTATAGCAATCAGCCCCAGCATTTT.

This clone came up once. This chain joins TRBV13 and TRBJ1-5, with D perhaps matching TRBD1 (5 bases). The length of the CDR3 is 14 residues. V gave up 5 bases and J gave up 5 bases, with 13 bases separating them. The germline V gene encodes CDR1 PRHDT and CDR2 FYEKMQ (reference sequence). The DNA for the CDR3 is TGTGCCAGCAGCGGGCAGGGTACGGATCAGCCCCAGCATTTT. It yields the protein CASSGQGTDQPQHF.

The rearrangement joins TRBV9 to TRBJ2-1; no definite D call. This CDR3 is 15 amino acids long. From germline, CDR1 is SGDLS and CDR2 YYNGEE. The V gene lost 1 base and the J gene lost 6 bases, with 14 bases spanning the gap. CDR3: CASSVSQTGANEQFF. The CDR3, as DNA: TGTGCCAGCAGCGTATCCCAGACTGGAGCCAATGAGCAGTTCTTC. The full variable domain, with the rest looked up from reference TRBV9 and TRBJ2-1, is DSGVTQTPKHLITATGQRVTLRCSPRSGDLSVYWYQQSLDQGLQFLIQYYNGEERAKGNILERFSAQQFPDLHSELNLSSLELGDSALYFCASSVSQTGANEQFFGPGTRLTVL.

The J gene is TRBJ1-5, the V gene TRBV7-8; D not resolved. V dropped 6 bases and J dropped 3 bases, with 15 bases sitting between them. From germline, CDR1 is SGHVS and CDR2 FQNEAQ. CDR3 length equals 15 residues. The CDR3 coding sequence is TGTGCCAGCAGATCAGACGAGGACTACAATCAGCCCCAGCATTTT. This gives the protein CASRSDEDYNQPQHF.

The chain uses TRBV10-3 and TRBJ2-3; D is unclear. The CDR3 is made up of 15 amino acids. CDR1 is ENHRY, CDR2 SYGVKD, per germline. The V and J ends lost 5 bases and 2 bases respectively, with 14 bases between them. The CDR3 region is CAISSRAEYTDTQYF. DNA for the CDR3: TGTGCCATCAGTTCTAGGGCGGAATACACAGATACGCAGTATTTT.

Only one count was recorded for this clone. The chain couples TRBV7-9 to TRBJ2-7; D ambiguous. V was cut by 1 base and J by 5 bases, with 6 bases left in between. The CDR3 consists of 12 residues. Germline CDR1 and CDR2: SEHNR and FQNEAQ (reference sequence). The CDR3 sequence is CASSLDLHEQYF. The CDR3 bases are TGTGCCAGCAGCTTAGATCTCCACGAGCAGTACTTC.

This sequence joins TRBV30 and TRBJ2-7, with D possibly TRBD1 on 5 matching bases. CDR1 and CDR2 (germline): GTSNPN, SVGIG (reference sequence). V was trimmed by 4 bases and J by 2 bases, leaving 9 bases between them. The CDR3 is 12 residues long. This CDR3 is CAWKTGPYEQYF. The CDR3 nucleotides are TGTGCCTGGAAAACAGGACCCTACGAGCAGTACTTC.

As to this clone: Other DNA sequences in the sample encode the same CDR3. V usage is TRBV9 and J usage is TRBJ2-7, with D possibly being TRBD1 (5 bases). The length of the CDR3 is 15 residues. Trimming left V 0 bases short and J 1 base short, with 11 bases between. Germline CDR1 and CDR2: SGDLS and YYNGEE. The DNA of the CDR3 is TGTGCCAGCAGCGTAGGGGGCGGTTTGTCCTACGAGCAGTACTTC. It specifies CASSVGGGLSYEQYF.

The chain employs TRBV21-1 and TRBJ1-1; no DNA check was done on the table's D call, TRBD1. TRBV21-1 is reported as a pseudogene. The CDR3 contains 17 residues. The chain's CDR3 is CASRMGQGRNMNTEAFF. The CDR3 DNA sequence: TGTGCCAGCAGAATGGGACAGGGGCGGAACATGAACACTGAAGCTTTCTTT.

The chain couples TRBV4-1 to TRBJ2-3; D possibly corresponds to TRBD2 (6 bases). This CDR3 is built from 13 residues. V lost 8 bases and J 2 bases, leaving 11 bases between the germline ends. The germline gives CDR1 MGHRA, CDR2 YSYEKL. CDR3 sequence (DNA): TGCGCCAGCGGTTGGGACTCCACAGATACGCAGTATTTT. Translated: CASGWDSTDTQYF.

A single count supports this clone. The sample contains more than one DNA sequence encoding this CDR3. J is TRBJ2-7 and V is TRBV7-2; 7 bases match TRBD2. This CDR3 has 14 amino acids. Unmatched junction bases numbered 6, after V lost 5 bases and J lost 2 bases. Per the germline V gene, CDR1 is SGHTA and CDR2 is FQGNSA. CDR3 coding DNA: TGTGCCAGCAGCCCGGGAGGAAGGACCTACGAGCAGTACTTC. This gives the protein CASSPGGRTYEQYF.

A word on this clone: Its ends do not fully match the called genes, so a read error is possible. This rearrangement joins TRBV15 to TRBJ1-4, with D unresolved. This CDR3 has 12 amino acids. CDR1 is LNHNV, CDR2 YYDKDF, per germline (reference sequence). The CDR3 bases are TGTGCCACCACCAGAGAGGGTGAAAAACTGTTTTTT. Translating gives CATTREGEKLFF.

In its sample, this clone was seen once. The V gene is TRBV10-2, the J gene TRBJ2-1; 14 bases are a match to TRBD2. The CDR3 has 18 amino acids. Germline V gene lookup returns CDR1 WSHSY and CDR2 SAAADI. Losses at the gene ends were 7 bases for V and 0 bases for J; bases not matched to a gene: 8. The CDR3 DNA follows: TGCGCCAGCACGGGACTAGCGGGGGAGGTTCTCTCCTACAATGAGCAGTTCTTC. This encodes CASTGLAGEVLSYNEQFF.

For this clone: Compared with germline, one end of the junction differs, possibly owing to a read error. The chain uses TRBV7-7 and TRBJ2-1; no clear D. The CDR3 has 17 amino acids. Germline V CDR1 and CDR2: SSHAT, FNYEAQ (reference sequence). The CDR3 DNA sequence: TGTGCTAGCAGCTTATCACTACCGTATACAAACTACAATGAGCAGTTCTTC. Translated: CASSLSLPYTNYNEQFF.

For this clone: Different DNA sequences within this sample yield the same CDR3. The gene calls are TRBV5-1 and TRBJ2-5, with 10 bases fitting TRBD2. The CDR3 runs 15 residues. V lost 0 bases and J lost 2; bases outside the gene matches: 1. CDR1 SGHRS and CDR2 YFSETQ come from the germline V gene. The chain's CDR3 is CASSLELAGQETQYF. CDR3 coding DNA: TGCGCCAGCAGCTTGGAACTAGCGGGGCAAGAGACCCAGTACTTC.

With regard to this clone: The sample holds other DNA sequences that translate to the same CDR3. This chain uses TRBV11-2 with TRBJ1-1; D gene ambiguous. The length of the CDR3 is 12 residues. Germline assignment: CDR1 SGHAT and CDR2 FQNNGV. Trimming removed 1 base at V and 5 bases at J, with 5 bases between. Here the CDR3 DNA reads TGTGCCAGCAGCTTAGGCCTGACTGAAGCTTTCTTT. Its translation: CASSLGLTEAFF.

This sequence joins TRBV4-1 and TRBJ2-1, with D possibly being TRBD1 (5 bases). With 5 bases removed from V and 0 bases from J, the gap between germline ends came to 14 bases. CDR1 is MGHRA, CDR2 YSYEKL, per germline. CDR3 length: 16 residues. CDR3 residues: CASSFRDRVSYNEQFF. For the CDR3, the DNA is TGCGCCAGCAGCTTCCGTGACAGAGTCTCCTACAATGAGCAGTTCTTC.

Remarks on this clone: The same CDR3 can be traced to other DNA sequences in this sample. The V gene is TRBV27, the J gene TRBJ2-3, with D perhaps being TRBD1 or TRBD2 (5 bases each). In germline, CDR1 is MNHEY, CDR2 SMNVEV (reference sequence). The CDR3 contains 13 residues. V lost 3 bases, J lost 6 bases, and 10 bases lay in between. For the CDR3, the DNA is TGTGCCAGCAGTTTGCTGGGGACGGATACGCAGTATTTT. Protein: CASSLLGTDTQYF.

The chain is built from TRBV5-1 and TRBJ2-3, with 7 nucleotides matching TRBD1. V gave up 0 bases and J gave up 4 bases; unmatched junction bases: 11. CDR1 is SGHRS, CDR2 YFSETQ, per germline. There are 17 residues in the CDR3. CDR3 amino acids: CASSLAPPTGEADTQYF. The CDR3 DNA follows: TGCGCCAGCAGCTTGGCCCCCCCAACAGGGGAAGCAGATACGCAGTATTTT.